The 16 T cell receptor beta chains below were found in one sample sequenced in a study of T cells in Graves' hyperthyroidism and ophthalmopathy (dated by TCRdb to about 2019). Library method: multiplex PCR. This sample was sequenced with an Illumina HiSeq 2000. TCR beta CDR3 regions were amplified from RNA transcripts. The first round of RT-PCR for the TCR CDR3 was performed with the HTBI primer set and the Qiagen OneStep RT-PCR kit. The raw public reads went through TCRdb reprocessing: fastp at Q25, MiXCR clone calling, in-frame beta chains kept. Identical CDR3 protein sequences are pooled into one entry, listed with their most common genes and DNA. For this sample the table gives about 270,000 distinct CDR3 sequences, of which about 15% were detected only once. The top ten constitute roughly 30% of the sample. Sequenced material: blood. These receptors all come from a woman in her fifties or sixties with Graves' hyperthyroidism that later progressed to Graves' ophthalmopathy.

CDR3 sequence: CASSLPSGNGYTF. The DNA for the CDR3 is TGCGCCAGCAGCTTGCCCTCCGGGAATGGCTACACCTTC. This rearrangement joins TRBV5-1 to TRBJ1-2; D gene unclear. The CDR3 sequence is 13 residues long. The V gene's germline CDR1 is SGHRS and CDR2 YFSETQ. Trimming cost V 1 base and J 6 bases, with 10 bases left between them.

V and J are TRBV11-2 and TRBJ2-3; D gene uncertain. V was pared by 5 bases and J by 0 bases, with 15 bases between. The CDR3 consists of 16 residues. CDR1 is SGHAT, CDR2 FQNNGV, per germline. CDR3 amino acids: CASSARRVSSTDTQYF. The CDR3 nucleotides are TGTGCCAGCAGCGCCCGACGGGTCTCTAGCACAGATACGCAGTATTTT. Full variable domain (missing parts from reference TRBV11-2 and TRBJ2-3): EAGVAQSPRYKIIEKRQSVAFWCNPISGHATLYWYQQILGQGPKLLIQFQNNGVVDDSQLPKDRFSAERLKGVDSTLKIQPAKLEDSAVYLCASSARRVSSTDTQYFGPGTRLTVL.

To note about this clonotype: A much larger clone lies one base from this, so it may be a read error. This chain links TRBV20-1 with TRBJ2-7; a weak D match, TRBD2 (7 bases). The CDR3 extends over 13 amino acids. Trimming left V 7 bases short and J 4 bases short, with 17 bases between. CDR1 DFQATT and CDR2 SNEGSKA come from the germline V gene (reference sequence). Written as DNA, the CDR3 is TGCAGTGTTAGTGGTGGGAGGGGGTACGAGCAGTACTTC. It codes for CSVSGGRGYEQYF.

J is TRBJ2-3 and V is TRBV30; 10 bases line up with TRBD2. The germline CDR1 and CDR2 sequences are GTSNPN and SVGIG (reference sequence). V lost 1 base to trimming and J lost 14 bases; unmatched junction nucleotides: 12. The CDR3 totals 14 residues. CDR3 in amino acids: CAWSASGGGGRTYF. The CDR3 coding sequence is TGTGCCTGGAGTGCTAGCGGGGGAGGGGGTCGGACGTATTTT.

The gene calls are TRBV4-1 and TRBJ2-7; perhaps D is TRBD1 or TRBD2 (5 bases each). The germline CDR1 and CDR2 sequences are MGHRA and YSYEKL. V lost 0 bases and J lost 1, with 10 bases in between. The CDR3 is 15 residues long. The CDR3, as DNA: TGCGCCAGCAGCCAAGACGGGGCAGGGTCCTACGAGCAGTACTTC. Its translation is CASSQDGAGSYEQYF.

This clonotype was seen ten or more times. This rearrangement joins TRBV5-1 to TRBJ2-7; TRBD2 matches 12 bases. V was clipped by 1 base and J by 6 bases; unmatched bases: 8. Looked up from germline, CDR1 is SGHRS and CDR2 is YFSETQ. CDR3 size: 16 residues. Here the CDR3 DNA reads TGCGCCAGCAGCTTGACCCTAGCGGGAGGGCCTCGCGAGCAGTACTTC. It translates to CASSLTLAGGPREQYF.

This clonotype was counted a few times. The V call is TRBV9, the J call TRBJ2-7, with 12 nucleotides matching TRBD2. The germline gives CDR1 SGDLS, CDR2 YYNGEE. With V trimmed by 3 bases and J by 7 bases, 5 bases remained unmatched. The CDR3 has 14 amino acids. CDR3 protein: CASSGIGTSGEQYF. The CDR3 coding sequence is TGTGCCAGCAGCGGCATCGGGACTAGCGGGGAGCAGTACTTC.

This clonotype was observed many times. The chain joins TRBV11-3 to TRBJ1-1; a possible D gene is TRBD1 (6 bases). The germline V gene encodes CDR1 SGHNT and CDR2 YENEEA. Trimming shortened V by 0 bases and J by 8 bases, and 10 bases separated the two germline ends. The CDR3 is made up of 13 amino acids. Here the CDR3 DNA reads TGTGCCAGCAGCTTAGAGGGCGGGACAGAAGCTTTCTTT. Translating it yields CASSLEGGTEAFF. Full variable domain (outside the CDR3, taken from reference TRBV11-3 and TRBJ1-1): EAGVVQSPRYKIIEKKQPVAFWCNPISGHNTLYWYLQNLGQGPELLIRYENEEAVDDSQLPKDRFSAERLKGVDSTLKIQPAELGDSAVYLCASSLEGGTEAFFGQGTRLTVV.

This clonotype was observed at least ten times. The chain combines TRBV18 with TRBJ2-5, with D hard to call. Germline lookup yields CDR1 KGHSH and CDR2 LQKENI. V was cut by 2 bases and J by 5 bases, with 9 bases left in between. The CDR3 covers 13 residues. In DNA form, the CDR3 reads TGTGCCAGCTCACCAGACGGGCGGGAGACCCAGTACTTC. Encoded protein: CASSPDGRETQYF. The full variable domain, rest sourced from reference TRBV18 and TRBJ2-5, is NAGVMQNPRHLVRRRGQEARLRCSPMKGHSHVYWYRQLPEEGLKFMVYLQKENIIDESGMPKERFSAEFPKEGPSILRIQQVVRGDSAAYFCASSPDGRETQYFGPGTRLLVL.

Ten or more counts support this clonotype. The chain carries TRBV27 and TRBJ2-1, with D perhaps TRBD1 or TRBD2 (5 bases each). Trimming removed 2 bases at V and 4 bases at J, with 9 bases between. The CDR3 totals 14 residues. Germline lookup yields CDR1 MNHEY and CDR2 SMNVEV (reference sequence). This CDR3 reads CASSLGTDYNEQFF. The CDR3 DNA is TGTGCCAGCAGTTTAGGGACGGATTACAATGAGCAGTTCTTC.

This clonotype was detected only a few times. The rearrangement joins TRBV3-1 to TRBJ1-2; a weak D match, TRBD1 (5 bases). The CDR3 totals 12 residues. The V gene lost 2 bases and the J gene lost 8 bases, with 9 bases spanning the gap. Germline CDR1 is LGHDT and CDR2 is YNNKEL (reference sequence). The CDR3 DNA sequence: TGTGCCAGCAGCCAACTCCAGGGAGGCTACACCTTC. It codes for CASSQLQGGYTF.

At least ten counts were recorded for this clonotype. The V and J genes are TRBV7-3 and TRBJ2-2; D gene unclear. The CDR3 is made up of 12 amino acids. In germline, CDR1 is SGHTA, CDR2 FQGTGA. V lost 5 bases and J lost 6, with 7 bases in between. The CDR3 spells CASSQLSGELFF. The CDR3 bases are TGTGCCAGCAGCCAGCTCTCCGGGGAGCTGTTTTTT.

This clonotype has just a few counts. The chain carries TRBV9 and TRBJ2-7, with no clear D. Germline CDR1 is SGDLS and CDR2 is YYNGEE. Trimming shortened V by 0 bases and J by 7 bases, and 11 bases separated the two germline ends. The CDR3 has 13 amino acids. The CDR3: CASSVDVGTEQYF. The CDR3 nucleotides read TGTGCCAGCAGCGTAGATGTCGGAACAGAGCAGTACTTC.

This clonotype was found many times. The chain employs TRBV2 and TRBJ1-5, with 11 bases lining up with TRBD1. The CDR3 is 14 residues long. V dropped 6 bases and J dropped 5; count of bases not matched to a gene: 3. Germline V gene data show CDR1 as SNHLY and CDR2 as FYNNEI. CDR3 sequence (DNA): TGTGCCAGCAGGGGGGACAGGGGGGATCAGCCCCAGCATTTT. Translating it yields CASRGDRGDQPQHF.

This clonotype has only a few counts. The V gene is TRBV20-1, the J gene TRBJ2-5; 11 bases agree with TRBD2. The CDR3 length is 16 residues. Per the germline V gene, CDR1 is DFQATT and CDR2 is SNEGSKA (reference sequence). Losses at the gene ends were 6 bases for V and 0 bases for J; bases not matched to a gene: 9. CDR3 sequence (DNA): TGCAGTGCCCCCCCCGCTAGCGGGAGGTACCAAGAGACCCAGTACTTC. It yields the protein CSAPPASGRYQETQYF.

The sample holds many counts of this clonotype. The genes are TRBV28 and TRBJ1-3; tentative D call: TRBD1 (5 bases). CDR1 is MDHEN and CDR2 is SYDVKM in the germline V gene. The V gene lost 3 bases and the J gene lost 7 bases, with 16 bases spanning the gap. There are 15 residues in the CDR3. CDR3 DNA sequence: TGTGCCAGCAGTTTGGAGGGGAAGGGGTGGAACACCATATATTTT. Its translation is CASSLEGKGWNTIYF.